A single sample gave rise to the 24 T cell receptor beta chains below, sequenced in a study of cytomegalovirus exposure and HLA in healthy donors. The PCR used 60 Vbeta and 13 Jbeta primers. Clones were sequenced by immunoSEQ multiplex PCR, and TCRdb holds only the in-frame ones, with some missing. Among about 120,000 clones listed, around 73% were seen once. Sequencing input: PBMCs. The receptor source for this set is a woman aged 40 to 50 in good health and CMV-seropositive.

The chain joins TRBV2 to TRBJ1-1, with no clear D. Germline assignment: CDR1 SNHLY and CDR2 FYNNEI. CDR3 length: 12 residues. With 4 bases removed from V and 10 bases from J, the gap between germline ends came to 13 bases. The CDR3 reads CASSVSGYGAFF. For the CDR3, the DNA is TGTGCCAGCAGTGTATCCGGTTACGGAGCTTTCTTT.

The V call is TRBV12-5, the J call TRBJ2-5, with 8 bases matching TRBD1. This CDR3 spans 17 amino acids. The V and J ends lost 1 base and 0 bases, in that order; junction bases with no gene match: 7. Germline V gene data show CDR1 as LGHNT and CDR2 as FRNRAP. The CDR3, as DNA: TGTGCTAGTGGTTTGGGACAGGGGCCTTCTTACCAAGAGACCCAGTACTTC. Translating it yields CASGLGQGPSYQETQYF.

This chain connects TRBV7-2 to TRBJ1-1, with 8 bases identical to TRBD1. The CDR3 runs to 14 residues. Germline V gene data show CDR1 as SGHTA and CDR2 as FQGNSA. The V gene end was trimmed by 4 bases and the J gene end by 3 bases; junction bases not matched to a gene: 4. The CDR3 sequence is CASSSDRVDTEAFF. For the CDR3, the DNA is TGTGCCAGCAGCTCGGACAGGGTTGACACTGAAGCTTTCTTT.

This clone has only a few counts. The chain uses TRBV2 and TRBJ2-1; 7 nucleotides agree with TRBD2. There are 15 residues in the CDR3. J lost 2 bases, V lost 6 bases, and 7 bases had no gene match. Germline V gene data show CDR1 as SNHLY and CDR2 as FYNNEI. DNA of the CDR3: TGTGCCAGCAGCAAAACCCTAGCGGCCTACAATGAGCAGTTCTTC. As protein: CASSKTLAAYNEQFF. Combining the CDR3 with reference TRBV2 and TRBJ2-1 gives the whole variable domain EPEVTQTPSHQVTQMGQEVILRCVPISNHLYFYWYRQILGQKVEFLVSFYNNEISEKSEIFDDQFSVERPDGSNFTLKIRSTKLEDSAMYFCASSKTLAAYNEQFFGPGTRLTVL.

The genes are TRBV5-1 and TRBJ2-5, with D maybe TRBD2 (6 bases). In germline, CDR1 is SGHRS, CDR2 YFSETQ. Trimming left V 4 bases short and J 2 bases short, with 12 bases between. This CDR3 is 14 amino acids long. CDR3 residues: CASSPPSGQETQYF. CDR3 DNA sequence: TGCGCCAGCAGCCCACCAAGCGGGCAAGAGACCCAGTACTTC.

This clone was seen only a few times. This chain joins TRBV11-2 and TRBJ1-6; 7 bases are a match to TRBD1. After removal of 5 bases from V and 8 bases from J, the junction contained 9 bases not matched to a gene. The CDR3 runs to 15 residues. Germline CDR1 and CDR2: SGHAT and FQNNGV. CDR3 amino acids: CASSRPTGDYSPLHF. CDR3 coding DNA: TGTGCCAGCAGCCGACCCACAGGGGATTATTCACCCCTCCACTTT. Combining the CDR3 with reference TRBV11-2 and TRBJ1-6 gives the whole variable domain EAGVAQSPRYKIIEKRQSVAFWCNPISGHATLYWYQQILGQGPKLLIQFQNNGVVDDSQLPKDRFSAERLKGVDSTLKIQPAKLEDSAVYLCASSRPTGDYSPLHFGNGTRLTVT.

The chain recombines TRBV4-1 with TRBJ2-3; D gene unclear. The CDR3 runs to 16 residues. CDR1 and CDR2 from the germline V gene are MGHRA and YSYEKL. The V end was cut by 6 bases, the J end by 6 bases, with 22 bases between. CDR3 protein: CASRPSSTTTADTQYF. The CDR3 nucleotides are TGCGCCAGCAGACCATCATCTACAACCACAGCCGATACGCAGTATTTT.

The CDR3 DNA is TGCGCCAGCAGCCAAGATGAGGGATGGCAGCCCCAGCATTTT. It translates to CASSQDEGWQPQHF. The rearrangement joins TRBV4-1 to TRBJ1-5; no reliable D call. Per germline, CDR1 MGHRA and CDR2 YSYEKL. Trimming pared 0 bases from V and 7 bases from J, leaving 10 bases between. This CDR3 spans 14 amino acids.

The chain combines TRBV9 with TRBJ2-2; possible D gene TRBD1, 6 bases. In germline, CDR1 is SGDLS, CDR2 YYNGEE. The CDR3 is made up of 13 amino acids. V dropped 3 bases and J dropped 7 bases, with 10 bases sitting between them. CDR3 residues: CASSEQGGGELFF. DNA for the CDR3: TGTGCCAGCAGCGAACAGGGCGGCGGGGAGCTGTTTTTT.

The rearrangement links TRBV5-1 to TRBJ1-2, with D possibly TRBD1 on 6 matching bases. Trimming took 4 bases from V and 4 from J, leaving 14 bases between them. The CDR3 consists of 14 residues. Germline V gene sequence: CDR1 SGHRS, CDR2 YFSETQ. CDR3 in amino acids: CASSPGGGGYGYTF. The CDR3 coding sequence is TGCGCCAGCAGCCCCGGAGGGGGGGGCTATGGCTACACCTTC.

CDR3 sequence (DNA): TGTGCCAGCAGCCCCCGGACAGGGGACTTTGAAAAACTGTTTTTT. Translated, it gives CASSPRTGDFEKLFF. This chain links TRBV7-2 with TRBJ1-4; TRBD1 matches 9 bases. The germline V gene encodes CDR1 SGHTA and CDR2 FQGNSA. V shed 5 bases, J shed 7 bases, and the junction held 8 bases outside the gene matches. There are 15 residues in the CDR3.

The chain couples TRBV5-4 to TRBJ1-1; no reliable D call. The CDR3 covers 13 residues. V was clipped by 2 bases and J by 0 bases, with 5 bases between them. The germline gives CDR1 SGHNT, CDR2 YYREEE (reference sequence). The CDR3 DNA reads TGTGCCAGCAGCTTTGTCATGAACACTGAAGCTTTCTTT. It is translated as CASSFVMNTEAFF.

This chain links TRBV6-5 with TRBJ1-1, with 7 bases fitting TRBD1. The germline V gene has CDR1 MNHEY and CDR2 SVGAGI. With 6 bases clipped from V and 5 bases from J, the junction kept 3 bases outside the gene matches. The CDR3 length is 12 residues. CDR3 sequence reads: CASRRQGTEAFF. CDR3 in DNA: TGTGCCAGCAGGCGACAGGGAACTGAAGCTTTCTTT.

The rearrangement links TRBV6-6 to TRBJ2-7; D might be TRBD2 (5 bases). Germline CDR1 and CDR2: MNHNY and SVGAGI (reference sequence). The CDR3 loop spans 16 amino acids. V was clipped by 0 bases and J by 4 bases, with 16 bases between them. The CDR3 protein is CASSYSSVGVGYEQYF. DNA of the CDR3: TGTGCCAGCAGTTACTCTTCCGTCGGGGTTGGGTACGAGCAGTACTTC.

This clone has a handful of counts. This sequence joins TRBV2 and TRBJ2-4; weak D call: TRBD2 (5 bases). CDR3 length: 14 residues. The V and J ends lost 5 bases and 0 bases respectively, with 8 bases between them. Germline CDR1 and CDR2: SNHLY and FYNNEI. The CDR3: CASSPGLAKNIQYF. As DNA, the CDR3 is TGTGCCAGCAGTCCCGGACTAGCCAAAAACATTCAGTACTTC.

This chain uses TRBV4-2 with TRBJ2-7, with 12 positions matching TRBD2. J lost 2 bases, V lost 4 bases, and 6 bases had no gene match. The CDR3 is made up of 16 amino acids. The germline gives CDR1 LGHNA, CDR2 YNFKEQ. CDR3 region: CASSPGASGGAYEQYF. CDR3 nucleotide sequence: TGTGCCAGCAGCCCCGGGGCTAGCGGGGGGGCCTACGAGCAGTACTTC.

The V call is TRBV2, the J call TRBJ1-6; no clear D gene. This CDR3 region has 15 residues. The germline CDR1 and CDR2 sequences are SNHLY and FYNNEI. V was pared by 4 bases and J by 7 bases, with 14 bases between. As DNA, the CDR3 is TGTGCCAGCAGTGGGTACGGAGGCGGGAATTCACCCCTCCACTTT. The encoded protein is CASSGYGGGNSPLHF. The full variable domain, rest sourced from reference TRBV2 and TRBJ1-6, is EPEVTQTPSHQVTQMGQEVILRCVPISNHLYFYWYRQILGQKVEFLVSFYNNEISEKSEIFDDQFSVERPDGSNFTLKIRSTKLEDSAMYFCASSGYGGGNSPLHFGNGTRLTVT.

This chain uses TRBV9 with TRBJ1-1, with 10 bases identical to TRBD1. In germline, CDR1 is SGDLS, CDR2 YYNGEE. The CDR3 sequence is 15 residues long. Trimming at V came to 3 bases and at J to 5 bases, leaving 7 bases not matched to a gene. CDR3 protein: CASSASGQGLTEAFF. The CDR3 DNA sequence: TGTGCCAGCAGCGCTTCGGGACAGGGGTTGACTGAAGCTTTCTTT.

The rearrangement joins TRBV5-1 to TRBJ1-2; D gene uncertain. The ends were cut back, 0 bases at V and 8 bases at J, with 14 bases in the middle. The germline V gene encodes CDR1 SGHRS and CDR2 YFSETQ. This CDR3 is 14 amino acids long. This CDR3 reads CASSLGQTLGGYTF. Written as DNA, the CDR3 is TGCGCCAGCAGCTTGGGCCAAACTCTAGGAGGCTACACCTTC.

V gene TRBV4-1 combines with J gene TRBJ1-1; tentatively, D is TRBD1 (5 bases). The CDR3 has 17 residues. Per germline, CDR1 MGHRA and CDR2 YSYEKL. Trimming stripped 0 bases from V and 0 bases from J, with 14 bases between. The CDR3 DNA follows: TGCGCCAGCAGCCAAGATCCGTGGGGCAGCTTGAACACTGAAGCTTTCTTT. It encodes CASSQDPWGSLNTEAFF.

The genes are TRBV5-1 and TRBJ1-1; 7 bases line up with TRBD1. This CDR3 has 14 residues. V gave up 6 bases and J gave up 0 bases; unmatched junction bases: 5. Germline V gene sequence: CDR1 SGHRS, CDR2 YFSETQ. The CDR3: CASNLDRLNTEAFF. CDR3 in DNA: TGCGCCAGCAACCTGGACAGGCTGAACACTGAAGCTTTCTTT. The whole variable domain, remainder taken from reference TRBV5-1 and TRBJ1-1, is KAGVTQTPRYLIKTRGQQVTLSCSPISGHRSVSWYQQTPGQGLQFLFEYFSETQRNKGNFPGRFSGRQFSNSRSEMNVSTLELGDSALYLCASNLDRLNTEAFFGQGTRLTVV.

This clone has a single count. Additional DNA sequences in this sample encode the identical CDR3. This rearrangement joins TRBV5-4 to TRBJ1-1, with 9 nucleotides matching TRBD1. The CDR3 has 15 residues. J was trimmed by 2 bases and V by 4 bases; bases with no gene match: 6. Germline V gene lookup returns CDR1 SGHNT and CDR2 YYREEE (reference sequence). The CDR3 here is CASSTGTGLNTEAFF. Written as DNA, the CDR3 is TGTGCCAGCAGCACCGGGACAGGGCTCAACACTGAAGCTTTCTTT.

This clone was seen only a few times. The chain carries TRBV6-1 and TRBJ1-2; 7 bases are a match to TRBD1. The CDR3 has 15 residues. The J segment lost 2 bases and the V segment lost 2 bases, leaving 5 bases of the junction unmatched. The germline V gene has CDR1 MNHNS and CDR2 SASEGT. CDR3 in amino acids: CASSEPDRANYGYTF. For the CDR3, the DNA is TGTGCCAGCAGTGAACCCGACAGGGCGAACTATGGCTACACCTTC.

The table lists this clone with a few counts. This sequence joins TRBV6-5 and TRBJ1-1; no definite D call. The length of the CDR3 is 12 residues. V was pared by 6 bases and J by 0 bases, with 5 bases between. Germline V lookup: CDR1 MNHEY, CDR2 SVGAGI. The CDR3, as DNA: TGTGCCAGCAGGCGGCTGAACACTGAAGCTTTCTTT. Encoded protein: CASRRLNTEAFF.